Sequencing of this TCR beta chain was carried out in a study of shared clonotypes between healthy human individuals. Study information: Used for every donor were three CD4 naive, three CD4 memory, two CD8 naive and one CD8 memory plate.

With V trimmed by 5 bases and J by 2 bases, 5 bases remained unmatched. The CDR3 contains 14 residues. Germline V gene sequence: CDR1 MDHEN, CDR2 SYDVKM. The table came from immunoSEQ multiplex PCR; TCRdb's copy has only in-frame clones and leaves some out. The data contain more than 2 million clones, 90% to 96% of them singletons. Study-level results: Naive subsets generally exceeded memory subsets in estimated richness.

As for this clone: Its antigen remains unidentified.

This sequence was found in a man younger than 35 in good health. This sequence joins TRBV28 and TRBJ1-2; 7 bases align to TRBD1. The sample comprised naive CD4+ T cells sorted from blood. Noted subset: CD45RA+ positively selected. CDR3 sequence: CASSHRGLNYGYTF. CDR3 sequence (DNA): TGTGCCAGCAGTCACAGGGGACTCAACTATGGCTACACCTTC.